This T cell receptor beta chain was documented in a study of T cell changes during pregnancy in multiple sclerosis (dated by TCRdb to about 2019). Some background on the complete study: The study examined how the T cell repertoire changed over the course of pregnancy in women with multiple sclerosis.

This clone was seen only once. Its antigen has not been determined. No much larger clone exists at a distance of one base, and base qualities are not known. For CDR1 and CDR2, the germline V gene (reference sequence) lists MNHEY and SMNVEV. From its cysteine to its phenylalanine, the CDR3 spans 12 amino acids. Just CDR3 DNA is preserved here, 36 bases in frame from base 1. V and J are truncated by 5 bases and 7 bases respectively, leaving an intervening sequence of 12 bases. Receptor amplification or capture employed the immunoSEQ multiplex PCR assay. TCRdb's version of the immuneACCESS table is confined to in-frame rearrangements and falls short of the full clone set. An unresolved V gene accounts for under half of the shortfall where checked; the remainder is of unknown origin. This sample comprises 25,000 to 35,000 clones, roughly 90% of them detected only once. The ten largest clones represent roughly 9% of the sample.

Here the sequenced sample was CD8+ T cells from peripheral blood mononuclear cells, taken in the first trimester of pregnancy. The sequence derives from a female donor with multiple sclerosis, enrolled in a pregnancy study. The chain was built from TRBV27 and TRBJ2-7; the D gene is possibly TRBD1, with 6 bases matching. The nucleotide sequence is given as TGTGCCAGCAGTGAAACAGGGTGGGAGCAGTACTTC. This codes for CASSETGWEQYF.